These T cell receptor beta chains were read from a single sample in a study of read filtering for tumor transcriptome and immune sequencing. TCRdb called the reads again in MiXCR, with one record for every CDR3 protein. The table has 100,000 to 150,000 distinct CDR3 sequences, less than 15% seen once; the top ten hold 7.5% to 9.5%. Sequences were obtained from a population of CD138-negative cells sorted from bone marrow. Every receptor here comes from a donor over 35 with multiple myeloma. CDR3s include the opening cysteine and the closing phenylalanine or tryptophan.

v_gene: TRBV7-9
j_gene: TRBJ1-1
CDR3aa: CAPGGVGRTTEAFF

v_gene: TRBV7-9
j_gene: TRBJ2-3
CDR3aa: CASSFVGDTQYF

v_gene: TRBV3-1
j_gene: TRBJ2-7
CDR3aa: CASSQPGTGPRDEQYF

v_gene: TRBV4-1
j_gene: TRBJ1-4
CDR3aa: CASSQDLRDRGRKLFF

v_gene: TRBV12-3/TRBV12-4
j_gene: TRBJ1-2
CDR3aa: CASSPGTASDYTF

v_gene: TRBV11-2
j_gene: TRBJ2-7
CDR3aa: CASLVDRGHEQYF

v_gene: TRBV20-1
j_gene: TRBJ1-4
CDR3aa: CSASPILGREKLFF

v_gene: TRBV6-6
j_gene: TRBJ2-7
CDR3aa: CASSPTGSTYEQYF

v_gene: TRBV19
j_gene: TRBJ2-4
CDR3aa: CASSIGRRNIQYF

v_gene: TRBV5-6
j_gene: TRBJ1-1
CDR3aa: CASTGNTEAFF

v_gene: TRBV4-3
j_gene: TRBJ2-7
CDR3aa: CASSPIGGGVYEQYF

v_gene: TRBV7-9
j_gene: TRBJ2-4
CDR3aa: CASSLAGTPNIQYF

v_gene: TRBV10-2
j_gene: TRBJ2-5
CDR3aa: CASSERSGAPGETQYF

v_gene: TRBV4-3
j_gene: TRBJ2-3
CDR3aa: CASSQDNAGPSGGTDTQYF

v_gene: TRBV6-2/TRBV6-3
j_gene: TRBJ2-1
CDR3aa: CASSYSKTGGINEQFF

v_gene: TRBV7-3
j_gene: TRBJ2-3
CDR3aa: CASSSGGNSRDTQYF

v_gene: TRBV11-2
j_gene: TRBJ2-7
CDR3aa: CASSLGDRGFSEQYF

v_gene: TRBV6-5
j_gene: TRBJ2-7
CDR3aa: CASSPGSHYEQYF

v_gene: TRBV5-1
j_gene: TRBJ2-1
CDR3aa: CASSRGLAGVDEQFF

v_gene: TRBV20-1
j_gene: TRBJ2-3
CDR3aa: CSARELSLAGGDTDTQYF